Shown below are 18 T cell receptor beta chains from a single sample sequenced in a study of T cells in tuberculosis. The method was immunoSEQ multiplex PCR; TCRdb's version includes in-frame clones alone and lacks a portion of them. Counted here are about 10,000 clones, roughly 94% occurring once; the ten biggest clones make up around 13%. Sequenced sample: PBMCs. These receptors were taken from an adult with tuberculosis.

This chain joins TRBV18 and TRBJ2-3; D perhaps matches TRBD1 (6 bases). The length of the CDR3 is 17 residues. Trimming took off 2 bases at V and 6 bases at J, with 21 bases between the two ends. Germline V gene data show CDR1 as KGHSH and CDR2 as LQKENI. The CDR3 is CASSPYLGQRLADTQYF. CDR3 nucleotide sequence: TGTGCCAGCTCACCATATCTCGGACAGAGACTCGCGGATACGCAGTATTTT.

V usage is TRBV6-1 and J usage is TRBJ1-2; TRBD1 matches at 8 bases. The J segment lost 5 bases and the V segment lost 8 bases, leaving 7 bases of the junction unmatched. The germline V gene has CDR1 MNHNS and CDR2 SASEGT. This CDR3 contains 13 residues. The CDR3 reads CASGEDRGYGYTF. The CDR3 DNA reads as TGTGCCAGCGGAGAAGACAGGGGATATGGCTACACCTTC.

This clone was observed a single time. The chain links TRBV10-1 to TRBJ2-4, with D perhaps matching TRBD1 (6 bases). The CDR3 totals 13 residues. V was cut by 5 bases and J by 8 bases, with 13 bases left in between. Per the germline V gene, CDR1 is WNHNN and CDR2 is SYGVQD (reference sequence). The CDR3 loop is CASSPGAGDIQYF. The CDR3 DNA reads as TGCGCCAGCAGTCCAGGGGCAGGGGACATTCAGTACTTC.

This sequence joins TRBV5-1 and TRBJ2-1; TRBD1 matches 7 bases. V shed 5 bases and J 4 bases; nucleotides not matched to a gene: 6. The CDR3 covers 14 residues. Per germline, CDR1 SGHRS and CDR2 YFSETQ. For the CDR3, the DNA is TGCGCCAGCAGTAGAGGGGGCCGATACAATGAGCAGTTCTTC. It codes for CASSRGGRYNEQFF.

This clone was recorded only once. The gene calls are TRBV27 and TRBJ2-7, with 7 positions matching TRBD2. CDR1 is MNHEY and CDR2 is SMNVEV in the germline V gene (reference sequence). The CDR3 runs 14 residues. V dropped 3 bases and J dropped 0; count of bases not matched to a gene: 2. The CDR3 DNA follows: TGTGCCAGCAGTTTGCGGGAGTCCTCCTACGAGCAGTACTTC. Protein product: CASSLRESSYEQYF.

This chain joins TRBV5-1 and TRBJ2-2; 11 nucleotides line up with TRBD1. V trimming: 3 bases; J trimming: 7 bases; junction bases outside the gene matches: 5. Per the germline V gene, CDR1 is SGHRS and CDR2 is YFSETQ. This CDR3 spans 15 amino acids. This chain's CDR3 is CASSSGQGAIGELFF. In DNA form, the CDR3 reads TGCGCCAGCAGCTCAGGACAGGGGGCTATCGGGGAGCTGTTTTTT.

There are a few counts of this clone. The V gene is TRBV5-1, the J gene TRBJ2-7, with TRBD1 matching 12 bases. CDR3 length: 19 residues. The germline V gene has CDR1 SGHRS and CDR2 YFSETQ. V shed 7 bases, J shed 2 bases, and the junction held 19 bases outside the gene matches. The CDR3 loop is CASSIPSLAGQGAAYEQYF. CDR3 sequence (DNA): TGCGCCAGCTCCATCCCATCCTTGGCGGGACAGGGGGCAGCCTACGAGCAGTACTTC.

The chain employs TRBV6-1 and TRBJ2-5; the match to TRBD1 covers 11 bases. The germline V gene has CDR1 MNHNS and CDR2 SASEGT. Losses at the gene ends were 5 bases for V and 5 bases for J; bases not matched to a gene: 1. The CDR3 is made up of 13 amino acids. The CDR3 is CASSRDRGETQYF. The CDR3 coding sequence is TGTGCCAGCAGTAGGGACAGGGGGGAGACCCAGTACTTC.

The chain has TRBV6-5 and TRBJ2-4; tentative D call: TRBD2 (5 bases). The germline gives CDR1 MNHEY, CDR2 SVGAGI. V lost 6 bases and J lost 1, with 10 bases in between. The length of the CDR3 is 14 residues. The DNA for the CDR3 is TGTGCCAGCAGAACTAGGGTGGCCAAAAACATTCAGTACTTC. Translation: CASRTRVAKNIQYF.

The J gene is TRBJ2-1, the V gene TRBV27; a possible D gene is TRBD2 (5 bases). Looked up from germline, CDR1 is MNHEY and CDR2 is SMNVEV (reference sequence). Trimming cost V 0 bases and J 6 bases, with 15 bases left between them. The CDR3 loop spans 16 amino acids. The CDR3 loop is CASSLSRTARGNEQFF. The CDR3 nucleotides are TGTGCCAGCAGTTTATCTCGGACCGCTCGGGGCAATGAGCAGTTCTTC.

The gene calls are TRBV6-5 and TRBJ1-2; D not certain. This CDR3 is built from 14 residues. V lost 1 base and J lost 10, with 16 bases in between. Looked up from germline, CDR1 is MNHEY and CDR2 is SVGAGI. CDR3: CASSYYTAERHYTF. The CDR3 DNA reads TGTGCCAGCAGTTACTACACAGCAGAACGGCACTACACCTTC.

The rearrangement joins TRBV28 to TRBJ1-1, with 10 bases aligning to TRBD1. J was trimmed by 7 bases and V by 5 bases; bases with no gene match: 10. The CDR3 runs to 15 residues. Germline CDR1 is MDHEN and CDR2 is SYDVKM. The CDR3 DNA follows: TGTGCCAGCAGTCTTCCTGGGACAGGGGCCTATGAAGCTTTCTTT. Translating it yields CASSLPGTGAYEAFF.

This chain uses TRBV5-4 with TRBJ1-6; TRBD1 agrees at 8 bases. The CDR3 spans 13 residues. V shed 5 bases and J 9 bases; nucleotides not matched to a gene: 4. The germline V gene encodes CDR1 SGHNT and CDR2 YYREEE (reference sequence). The CDR3, as DNA: TGTGCCAGCAGGCAACAGGGGGGTTCACCCCTCCACTTT. Amino acids: CASRQQGGSPLHF.

The chain uses TRBV9 and TRBJ2-3, with 9 bases lining up with TRBD2. Trimming at V came to 4 bases and at J to 2 bases, leaving 11 bases not matched to a gene. This CDR3 is 17 amino acids long. Germline V gene sequence: CDR1 SGDLS, CDR2 YYNGEE. CDR3 in amino acids: CASSPRGAGGPTDTQYF. The CDR3 nucleotides read TGTGCCAGCAGCCCACGGGGCGCGGGGGGGCCCACAGATACGCAGTATTTT.

V gene TRBV5-1 combines with J gene TRBJ2-2; 7 bases map to TRBD2. J lost 3 bases, V lost 2 bases, and 1 base had no gene match. Germline values: CDR1 SGHRS, CDR2 YFSETQ. The CDR3 is 14 amino acids. CDR3 amino acids: CASSFGGDTGELFF. DNA of the CDR3: TGCGCCAGCAGCTTTGGGGGGGACACCGGGGAGCTGTTTTTT.

The J gene is TRBJ1-3, the V gene TRBV7-2; D gene ambiguous. The V and J ends lost 1 base and 8 bases respectively, with 9 bases between them. The CDR3 length is 13 residues. Germline values: CDR1 SGHTA, CDR2 FQGNSA. CDR3 DNA: TGTGCCAGCAGCTTAGTCCGGGAGGACACCATATATTTT. It yields the protein CASSLVREDTIYF.

This chain links TRBV2 with TRBJ2-3, with TRBD2 as a possible D gene (5 bases). Per germline, CDR1 SNHLY and CDR2 FYNNEI. The CDR3 extends over 13 amino acids. V was cut by 7 bases and J by 1 base, with 9 bases left in between. DNA of the CDR3: TGTGCCAGCAATTTCGGGGGCACAGATACGCAGTATTTT. Translated: CASNFGGTDTQYF.

In its sample, this clone was seen a few times. This chain uses TRBV14 with TRBJ2-7; 9 nucleotides align to TRBD2. The CDR3 runs to 13 residues. The V gene end was trimmed by 4 bases and the J gene end by 7 bases; junction bases not matched to a gene: 5. CDR1 and CDR2 (germline): SGHDN, FVKESK. The CDR3 nucleotides read TGTGCCAGCAGCCTCATTAGCGGGGGTGAGCAGTACTTC. This translates into CASSLISGGEQYF.